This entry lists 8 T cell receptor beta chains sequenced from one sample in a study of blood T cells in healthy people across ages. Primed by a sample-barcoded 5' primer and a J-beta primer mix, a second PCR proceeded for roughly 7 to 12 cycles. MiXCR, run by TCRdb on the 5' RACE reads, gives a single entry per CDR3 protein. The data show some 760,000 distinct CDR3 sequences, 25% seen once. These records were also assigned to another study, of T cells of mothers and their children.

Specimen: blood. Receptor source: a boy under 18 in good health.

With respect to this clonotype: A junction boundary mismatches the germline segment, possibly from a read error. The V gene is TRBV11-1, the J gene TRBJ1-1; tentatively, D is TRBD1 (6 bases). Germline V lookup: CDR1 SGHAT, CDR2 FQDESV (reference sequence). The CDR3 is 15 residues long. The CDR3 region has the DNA TGTGCCAGCAGCTTAGTGGACCTTGGGGACACTGAAGCTTCCTTT. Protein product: CASSLVDLGDTEASF. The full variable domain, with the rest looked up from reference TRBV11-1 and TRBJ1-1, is EAEVAQSPRYKITEKSQAVAFWCDPISGHATLYWYRQILGQGPELLVQFQDESVVDDSQLPKDRFSAERLKGVDSTLKIQPAELGDSAMYLCASSLVDLGDTEASFGQGTRLTVV.

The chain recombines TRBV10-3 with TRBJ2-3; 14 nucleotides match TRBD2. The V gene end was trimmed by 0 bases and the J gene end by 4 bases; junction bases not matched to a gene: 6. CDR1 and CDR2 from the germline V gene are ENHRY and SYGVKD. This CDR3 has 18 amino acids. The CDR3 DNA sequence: TGTGCCATCAGTGAGTCGAAGGGACTAGCGGGGGCCCCAGATACGCAGTATTTT. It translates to CAISESKGLAGAPDTQYF.

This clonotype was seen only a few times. CDR3 sequence: CSARGLAGEDTQYF. The CDR3 bases are TGCAGTGCTAGGGGACTAGCGGGAGAAGATACGCAGTATTTT. V and J are TRBV20-1 and TRBJ2-3; 14 nucleotides line up with TRBD2. Germline lookup yields CDR1 DFQATT and CDR2 SNEGSKA (reference sequence). This CDR3 is built from 14 residues. The V and J ends lost 3 bases and 5 bases, in that order; junction bases with no gene match: 1.

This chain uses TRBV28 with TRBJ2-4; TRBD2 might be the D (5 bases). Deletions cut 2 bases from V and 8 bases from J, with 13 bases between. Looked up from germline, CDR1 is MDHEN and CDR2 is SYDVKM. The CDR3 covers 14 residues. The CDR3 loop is CASSLITSSDIQYF. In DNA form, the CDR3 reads TGTGCCAGCAGTTTAATCACTAGTTCTGACATTCAGTACTTC.

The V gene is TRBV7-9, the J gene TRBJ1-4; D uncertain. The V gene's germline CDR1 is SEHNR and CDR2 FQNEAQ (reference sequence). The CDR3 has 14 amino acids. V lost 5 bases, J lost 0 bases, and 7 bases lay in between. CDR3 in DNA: TGTGCCAGCAGCCGGTTCGCAACTAATGAAAAACTGTTTTTT. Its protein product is CASSRFATNEKLFF.

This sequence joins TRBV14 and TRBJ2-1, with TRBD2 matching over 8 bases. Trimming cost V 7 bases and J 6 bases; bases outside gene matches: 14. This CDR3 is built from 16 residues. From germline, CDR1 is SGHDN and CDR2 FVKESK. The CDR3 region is CASNPAGLAGRNEQFF. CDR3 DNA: TGTGCCAGCAACCCAGCGGGGCTAGCGGGTCGCAATGAGCAGTTCTTC.

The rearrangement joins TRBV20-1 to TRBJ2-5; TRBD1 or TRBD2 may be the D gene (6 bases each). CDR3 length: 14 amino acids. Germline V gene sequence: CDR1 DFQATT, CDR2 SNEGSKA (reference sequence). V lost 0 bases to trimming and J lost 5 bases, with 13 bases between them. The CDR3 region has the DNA TGCAGTGCTAGAGATTTCCAGGGGAGGGAGACCCAGTACTTC. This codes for CSARDFQGRETQYF.

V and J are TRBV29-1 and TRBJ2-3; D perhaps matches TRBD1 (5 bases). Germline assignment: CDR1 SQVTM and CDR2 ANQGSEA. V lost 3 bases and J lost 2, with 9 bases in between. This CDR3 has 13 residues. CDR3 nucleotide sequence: TGCAGCGTTGAGGGGCTAACCACAGATACGCAGTATTTT. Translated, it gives CSVEGLTTDTQYF.